The 24 T cell receptor beta chains below all came from one sample that was sequenced in a study of monozygotic twins with inflammatory bowel disease. Using the 5' RACE reads, TCRdb records one entry per CDR3 protein without DNA. The sample has around 370,000 distinct CDR3 sequences. The sequenced sample was blood. The origin of the receptors is a human donor with ulcerative colitis or Crohn's disease, or a healthy co-twin of an affected twin (not recorded which).

This chain joins TRBV7-2 and TRBJ2-3; checking the TCRdb D call of TRBD2 is not possible without DNA. The CDR3 spans 16 residues. Germline CDR1 SGHTA, CDR2 FQGNSA. The chain's CDR3 is CASSSRSGGPTDTQYF.

V and J are TRBV5-4 and TRBJ2-5; there is no DNA to check the TCRdb D call of TRBD2. CDR3 size: 16 residues. The germline V gene encodes CDR1 SGHNT and CDR2 YYREEE (reference sequence). The CDR3 sequence is CASSPQTSLRQETQYF.

This chain connects TRBV20-1 to TRBJ2-6; there is no DNA to check the TCRdb D call of TRBD1. Germline CDR1 DFQATT, CDR2 SNEGSKA (reference sequence). The CDR3 has 17 amino acids. The CDR3 here is CSANSGTARSGANVLTF.

The CDR3 here is CASSQTGGSRRTDTQYF. J is TRBJ2-3 and V is TRBV5-8; the D gene TCRdb calls, TRBD1, cannot be checked with no DNA. Germline CDR1 is SGHTS and CDR2 is YDEGEE. The CDR3 loop spans 17 amino acids.

The J gene is TRBJ1-5, the V gene TRBV6-1; TCRdb picks TRBD1, but there is no DNA to check that call. The germline gives CDR1 MNHNS, CDR2 SASEGT. The CDR3 runs 16 residues. This CDR3 is CASSDLTGRPNQPQHF.

The J gene is TRBJ2-1, the V gene TRBV29-1; there is no DNA to check the TCRdb D call of TRBD1. This CDR3 contains 12 residues. CDR1 is SQVTM, CDR2 ANQGSEA, per germline. The CDR3 protein is CRSRGQGNEQFF.

J is TRBJ2-1 and V is TRBV20-1; the TCRdb call, TRBD2, lacks DNA for checking. Germline V gives CDR1 DFQATT, CDR2 SNEGSKA (reference sequence). The CDR3 loop spans 14 amino acids. The CDR3: CSAQGLAVYNEQFF.

The chain joins TRBV7-3 to TRBJ2-7; the TRBD1 assignment by TCRdb is unverifiable without DNA. CDR1 and CDR2 (germline): SGHTA, FQGTGA. The CDR3 contains 16 residues. The CDR3 here is CASSPGPGDRGHEQYF.

The chain has TRBV6-1 and TRBJ1-5; no DNA is available, so the TRBD1 call from TCRdb remains unchecked. This CDR3 comprises 15 residues. Germline loops: CDR1 MNHNS, CDR2 SASEGT. CDR3: CASRGARDPIQPQHF.

This chain joins TRBV27 and TRBJ1-5; the D call of TRBD1 rests on TCRdb alone, since no DNA is present to check it. The CDR3 has 14 residues. Germline lookup yields CDR1 MNHEY and CDR2 SMNVEV (reference sequence). The CDR3 protein is CASSFAGGGQPQHF.

The chain links TRBV27 to TRBJ1-2; TCRdb's D call of TRBD1 is untestable without DNA. Germline CDR1 and CDR2: MNHEY and SMNVEV (reference sequence). The CDR3 consists of 14 residues. The chain's CDR3 is CASRLTGALYGYTF.

This sequence joins TRBV12-3 or TRBV12-4 and TRBJ1-1. The CDR3 is made up of 13 amino acids. The CDR3 sequence: CASSHQMNTEAFF.

The chain employs TRBV20-1 and TRBJ2-1; TCRdb designates TRBD2, a call that cannot be tested without DNA. CDR3 length: 15 amino acids. The germline V gene encodes CDR1 DFQATT and CDR2 SNEGSKA (reference sequence). The CDR3: CSALRLAGRNNEQFF.

J is TRBJ2-1 and V is TRBV6-2 or TRBV6-3. This CDR3 has 13 residues. Germline V lookup: CDR1 MNHEY, CDR2 SVGEGT. The chain's CDR3 is CASSYINGNEQFF.

V usage is TRBV4-1 and J usage is TRBJ2-1; the TRBD1 assignment by TCRdb is unverifiable without DNA. The germline V gene has CDR1 MGHRA and CDR2 YSYEKL. The length of the CDR3 is 16 residues. The CDR3 here is CASSQQEAQITSEQFF.

The CDR3 is CAISQGVTNTEAFF. This chain links TRBV10-3 with TRBJ1-1; TCRdb lists TRBD1, though no DNA is available to test this call. The CDR3 extends over 14 amino acids. Germline CDR1 ENHRY, CDR2 SYGVKD.

This CDR3 is CASSPSGHRFQETQYF. The V and J genes are TRBV28 and TRBJ2-5; without DNA, the TCRdb call of TRBD1 cannot be checked. The CDR3 length is 16 residues. Germline CDR1 MDHEN, CDR2 SYDVKM.

The chain employs TRBV10-2 and TRBJ1-1. The CDR3 has 12 residues. Germline V gene data show CDR1 as WSHSY and CDR2 as SAAADI. The CDR3 sequence is CASNDRTREAFF.

The J gene is TRBJ2-3, the V gene TRBV19; TCRdb's D call of TRBD2 is untestable without DNA. The CDR3 sequence is 14 residues long. Germline values: CDR1 LNHDA, CDR2 SQIVND (reference sequence). CDR3 in amino acids: CASSLPTSGDTQYF.

V and J are TRBV7-2 and TRBJ2-1; TCRdb designates TRBD2, a call that cannot be tested without DNA. The CDR3 loop spans 14 amino acids. Germline V gene sequence: CDR1 SGHTA, CDR2 FQGNSA. CDR3 amino acids: CASRVAGGPNEQFF.

The chain uses TRBV4-3 and TRBJ1-3; the D gene TCRdb calls, TRBD1, cannot be checked with no DNA. The CDR3 loop spans 18 amino acids. CDR1 is LGHNA and CDR2 is YSLEER in the germline V gene. The CDR3 loop reads CASSHQPGQGLRGNTIYF.

The chain links TRBV5-1 to TRBJ2-3; absent DNA, TCRdb's TRBD1 call cannot be checked. The germline CDR1 and CDR2 sequences are SGHRS and YFSETQ. The CDR3 has 15 residues. The CDR3 region is CASSENPGRTDTQYF.

The chain uses TRBV20-1 and TRBJ1-5; TCRdb calls TRBD1, which cannot be checked without DNA. CDR1 is DFQATT and CDR2 is SNEGSKA in the germline V gene (reference sequence). The CDR3 is 13 residues long. CDR3 in amino acids: CSARETGNQPQHF.

The chain combines TRBV4-2 with TRBJ2-1; without DNA, the TCRdb call of TRBD1 cannot be checked. The length of the CDR3 is 16 residues. Germline assignment: CDR1 LGHNA and CDR2 YNFKEQ. The CDR3: CASSEPSGGSYNEQFF.